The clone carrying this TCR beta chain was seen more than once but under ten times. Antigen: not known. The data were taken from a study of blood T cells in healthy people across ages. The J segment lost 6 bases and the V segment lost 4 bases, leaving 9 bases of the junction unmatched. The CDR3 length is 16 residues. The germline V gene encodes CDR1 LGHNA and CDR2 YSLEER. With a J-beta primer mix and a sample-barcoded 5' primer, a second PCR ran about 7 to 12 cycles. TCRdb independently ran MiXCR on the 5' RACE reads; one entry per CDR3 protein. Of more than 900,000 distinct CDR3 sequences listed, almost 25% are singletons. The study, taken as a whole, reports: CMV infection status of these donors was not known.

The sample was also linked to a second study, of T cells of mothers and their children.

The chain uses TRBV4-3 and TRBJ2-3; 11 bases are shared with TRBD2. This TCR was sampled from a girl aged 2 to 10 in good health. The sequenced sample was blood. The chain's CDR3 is CASSRIAGGPGDTQYF. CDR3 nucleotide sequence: TGCGCCAGCAGCCGAATAGCGGGGGGGCCGGGGGATACGCAGTATTTT.